The rows below give T cell receptor beta chains drawn from one sample of a study of T cell repertoires in cytomegalovirus infection. TCRdb reanalysed the reads using MiXCR and keeps one entry per CDR3 protein. Here the sample spans some 100,000 distinct CDR3 sequences, more than 20% being singletons. Sequenced material: CD8+ T cells from PBMCs. These receptors were obtained from a human donor in good health (CMV status not recorded). Some clones in this sample may be carry-over from other donors' samples. CDR3s include the opening cysteine and the closing phenylalanine or tryptophan. The D gene is left open where the match is weak. Expanded clones get a size class; other rows say once, few or many, or leave the size out.

J: TRBJ2-2
D: TRBD2
size: few
V: TRBV5-1
DNA: TGCGCCAGCAGGGGACTAACCTACACCGGGGAGCTGTTTTTT
CDR3: CASRGLTYTGELFF

J: TRBJ2-6
D: TRBD1
size: NA
V: TRBV7-9
DNA: TGTGCCAGCAGCTTAGGCCGGGGACAGGGGTCCTCTGGGGCCAACGTCCTGACTTTC
CDR3: CASSLGRGQGSSGANVLTF

J: TRBJ1-4
D: TRBD1
size: few
V: TRBV5-6
DNA: TGTGCCAGCAGCTTAGGACAGGGGGAAGAGGAAAAACTGTTTTTT
CDR3: CASSLGQGEEEKLFF

J: TRBJ2-7
D: NA
size: few
V: TRBV14
DNA: TGTGCCAGCAGCCAAGTTGATAGAGGCTACGAGCAGTACTTC
CDR3: CASSQVDRGYEQYF

J: TRBJ1-1
D: NA
size: few
V: TRBV12-3/TRBV12-4
DNA: TGTGCCAGCAGCCAACTCACAGGGAGTGAAGCTTTCTTT
CDR3: CASSQLTGSEAFF

J: TRBJ1-2
D: NA
size: few
V: TRBV29-1
DNA: TGCAGCGTTGATGAGGGGCACTATGGCTACACCTTC
CDR3: CSVDEGHYGYTF

J: TRBJ2-3
D: TRBD1
size: NA
V: TRBV30
DNA: TGTGCCTGGAGTGCCGGGACAGGGGTTTCAGATACGCAGTATTTT
CDR3: CAWSAGTGVSDTQYF

J: TRBJ1-6
D: NA
size: NA
V: TRBV20-1
DNA: TGCAGTGCTAGAGATGGGGTACCCTCCTTTTCACCCCTCCACTTT
CDR3: CSARDGVPSFSPLHF

J: TRBJ2-5
D: TRBD2
size: NA
V: TRBV10-3
DNA: TGTGCCACTCGACTAGCGGGGAATCAAGAGACCCAGTACTTC
CDR3: CATRLAGNQETQYF

J: TRBJ2-5
D: TRBD2
size: many
V: TRBV27
DNA: TGTGCCAGCAGTGATACCGGGACTAGCGGGATTCCGAAAGACCAAGAGACCCAGTACTTC
CDR3: CASSDTGTSGIPKDQETQYF

J: TRBJ2-1
D: NA
size: NA
V: TRBV2
DNA: TGTGCCAGCAGTGAAAGTGGGGCCAGCGACTCCTACAATGAGCAGTTCTTC
CDR3: CASSESGASDSYNEQFF

J: TRBJ1-1
D: NA
size: few
V: TRBV12-3/TRBV12-4
DNA: TGTGCCAGCAGTCCGGGAATGCGAGCTTTCTTT
CDR3: CASSPGMRAFF

J: TRBJ1-1
D: NA
size: many
V: TRBV11-2
DNA: TGTGCCAGCAGCCACATCACAGTGAACACTGAAGCTTTCTTT
CDR3: CASSHITVNTEAFF

J: TRBJ2-5
D: TRBD2
size: few
V: TRBV7-9
DNA: TGTGCCAGCAGCTTAGACCCGGGACTAGCAGTGGAGGAGACCCAGTACTTC
CDR3: CASSLDPGLAVEETQYF

J: TRBJ2-7
D: TRBD2
size: many
V: TRBV7-2
DNA: TGTGCCAGCAGCTTAGCGGGACTAGGGCCCTACGAGCAGTACTTC
CDR3: CASSLAGLGPYEQYF

J: TRBJ1-1
D: TRBD1
size: NA
V: TRBV19
DNA: TGTGCCAGTAGTATCCAGGGGGCGCTGAACACTGCAGCTTTCTTT
CDR3: CASSIQGALNTAAFF

J: TRBJ2-3
D: TRBD1
size: few
V: TRBV24-1
DNA: TGTGCCACCCTCGGGCGGGACGGGACAGGGGCCACAGATACGCAGTATTTT
CDR3: CATLGRDGTGATDTQYF

J: TRBJ2-1
D: TRBD2
size: NA
V: TRBV7-8
DNA: TGTGCCAGCAGCTCGCTAGCGGGAGGCTACAATGAGCAGTTCTTC
CDR3: CASSSLAGGYNEQFF

J: TRBJ2-3
D: NA
size: NA
V: TRBV9
DNA: TGTGCCAGCAGCGCATGGGAATCGGATACGCAGTATTTT
CDR3: CASSAWESDTQYF

J: TRBJ2-7
D: NA
size: few
V: TRBV12-5
DNA: TGTGCTAGTGGACCCGCCCGGACAAACTCCTACGAGCAGTACTTC
CDR3: CASGPARTNSYEQYF

J: TRBJ2-3
D: NA
size: many
V: TRBV7-2
DNA: TGTGCCAGCAGCTTATGGGGGCCCACAGATACGCAGTATTTT
CDR3: CASSLWGPTDTQYF

J: TRBJ2-7
D: TRBD1
size: few
V: TRBV4-1
DNA: TGTGCCAGCAGCCAAGAAACAGGGGGGTTGGACGAGCAGTACTTC
CDR3: CASSQETGGLDEQYF

J: TRBJ2-1
D: NA
size: NA
V: TRBV7-3
DNA: TGTGCCAGCAGCTTAACTGGGGACCTCTCCTACAATGAGCAGTTCTTC
CDR3: CASSLTGDLSYNEQFF

J: TRBJ2-2
D: NA
size: NA
V: TRBV15
DNA: TGTGCCACCAGCAGTGACACTACGAACACCGGGGAGCTGTTTTTT
CDR3: CATSSDTTNTGELFF

J: TRBJ2-7
D: NA
size: few
V: TRBV7-3
DNA: TGTGCCAGCAGCTTAGCAGGGTCCGACGAGCAGTACTTC
CDR3: CASSLAGSDEQYF

J: TRBJ1-1
D: NA
size: NA
V: TRBV28
DNA: TGTGCCAGCAGTTTAATGCAATCTCTCCCTGAAGCTTTCTTT
CDR3: CASSLMQSLPEAFF

J: TRBJ1-6
D: NA
size: NA
V: TRBV7-2
DNA: TGTGCCAGCAGCTTGAAAACAGGGAGTAATTCACCCCTCCACTTT
CDR3: CASSLKTGSNSPLHF

J: TRBJ2-7
D: TRBD1
size: NA
V: TRBV4-1
DNA: TGCGCCAGCAGCCAAGATCAAGGGACAGCGTACGAGCAGTACTTC
CDR3: CASSQDQGTAYEQYF

J: TRBJ2-6
D: NA
size: many
V: TRBV7-8
DNA: TGTGCCAGCAGCTTAGGTTGGGACGACGCTGGGGCCAACGTCCTGACTTTC
CDR3: CASSLGWDDAGANVLTF

J: TRBJ2-1
D: TRBD2
size: few
V: TRBV4-3
DNA: TGCGCCAGCAGCCCTAGCGGTCCGGGAGATGAGCAGTTCTTC
CDR3: CASSPSGPGDEQFF

J: TRBJ2-1
D: NA
size: many
V: TRBV7-6
DNA: TGTGCCAGCAGCTTGTATAGCGGCACCGGGGGTGAGCAGTTCTTC
CDR3: CASSLYSGTGGEQFF

J: TRBJ1-1
D: NA
size: few
V: TRBV20-1
DNA: TGCAGTGCTACCTCACCTTACAGGGAATCTAACACTGAAGCTTTCTTT
CDR3: CSATSPYRESNTEAFF

J: TRBJ1-1
D: TRBD1
size: NA
V: TRBV28
DNA: TGTGCCAGCAGTGACACCCAAACCGGGACAGCCAACACTGAAGCTTTCTTT
CDR3: CASSDTQTGTANTEAFF

J: TRBJ2-3
D: NA
size: few
V: TRBV4-1
DNA: TGCGCCAGCAGCCAAGGGGGCTTGGTGGCGGGTTGGGATACGCAGTATTTT
CDR3: CASSQGGLVAGWDTQYF

J: TRBJ2-1
D: NA
size: NA
V: TRBV6-2/TRBV6-3
DNA: TGTGCCAGCAGTTGGGGACGGAGCTCCTACAATGAGCAGTTCTTC
CDR3: CASSWGRSSYNEQFF

J: TRBJ2-7
D: TRBD1
size: NA
V: TRBV12-3/TRBV12-4
DNA: TGTGCCAGCAGTGACGGGACAGGGTTTGAAGTCTACGAGCAGTACTTC
CDR3: CASSDGTGFEVYEQYF

J: TRBJ2-1
D: NA
size: NA
V: TRBV14
DNA: TGTGCCAGCGCCGTCGGGGTGAGCTCCTACAATGAGCAGTTCTTC
CDR3: CASAVGVSSYNEQFF

J: TRBJ2-3
D: TRBD2
size: few
V: TRBV5-1
DNA: TGCGCCAGCAGCTTGGCTCTAGCGGGAGGACGCCGTTCAGATACGCAGTATTTT
CDR3: CASSLALAGGRRSDTQYF

J: TRBJ2-1
D: NA
size: few
V: TRBV5-1
DNA: TGCGCCAGCAGCCTCTGGCTTGGAGGCACCTACAATGAGCAGTTCTTC
CDR3: CASSLWLGGTYNEQFF

J: TRBJ2-7
D: TRBD1
size: many
V: TRBV7-2
DNA: TGTGCCAGCAGCTTAGTGGGGAGACAGGGATTATACGAGCAGTACTTC
CDR3: CASSLVGRQGLYEQYF

J: TRBJ2-1
D: TRBD1
size: many
V: TRBV7-8
DNA: TGTGCCAGCAGCTTAGGAGGTAGGGGGCAATGGAATGAGCAGTTCTTC
CDR3: CASSLGGRGQWNEQFF

J: TRBJ2-7
D: TRBD2
size: few
V: TRBV9
DNA: TGTGCCAGCAGCCCCGGACTAGCGGACTCCTACGAGCAGTACTTC
CDR3: CASSPGLADSYEQYF

J: TRBJ2-1
D: TRBD2
size: few
V: TRBV20-1
DNA: TGCAGTGCTAGAGATGGACTAGCGGGTCGGCCAATCTACAATGAGCAGTTCTTC
CDR3: CSARDGLAGRPIYNEQFF

J: TRBJ2-1
D: TRBD2
size: NA
V: TRBV2
DNA: TGTGCCAGCGGCCCTAGCGGGGGGCCGTCCTACAATGAGCAGTTCTTC
CDR3: CASGPSGGPSYNEQFF

J: TRBJ2-7
D: TRBD2
size: NA
V: TRBV20-1
DNA: TGCAGTGCTAAACCGGGACTAGCGGGAGGTCCTAAAGCCGACGAGCAGTACTTC
CDR3: CSAKPGLAGGPKADEQYF

J: TRBJ2-5
D: TRBD2
size: many
V: TRBV20-1
DNA: TGCAGTGCTCCAGATGGACTAGCGGGGGAATATCCCCAGGAGACCCAGTACTTC
CDR3: CSAPDGLAGEYPQETQYF

J: TRBJ2-5
D: TRBD2
size: many
V: TRBV6-2/TRBV6-3
DNA: TGTGCCAGCAGCGAAAGGGAGCGGGGGGGGGAGACCCAGTACTTC
CDR3: CASSERERGGETQYF

J: TRBJ1-6
D: TRBD1
size: many
V: TRBV6-6
DNA: TGTGCCAGCAGTTACCCGTGGACAGGAGGAGATTCACCCCTCCACTTT
CDR3: CASSYPWTGGDSPLHF

J: TRBJ1-5
D: NA
size: few
V: TRBV4-3
DNA: TGCGCCAGCAGCCCTAACGGGGGGGCGGGTCAGCCCCAGCATTTT
CDR3: CASSPNGGAGQPQHF

J: TRBJ2-1
D: TRBD1
size: many
V: TRBV7-3
DNA: TGTGCCAGCACCAGGACAGGGGAAGACAATGAGCAGTTCTTC
CDR3: CASTRTGEDNEQFF

J: TRBJ2-1
D: NA
size: NA
V: TRBV5-1
DNA: TGCGCCAGCAGCTCAGCGGAGAGCTCCTACAATGAGCAGTTCTTC
CDR3: CASSSAESSYNEQFF

J: TRBJ1-2
D: NA
size: NA
V: TRBV20-1
DNA: TGCAGTGCTATAGGGGATCCGGACTATGGCTACACCTTC
CDR3: CSAIGDPDYGYTF

J: TRBJ2-1
D: TRBD2
size: NA
V: TRBV4-3
DNA: TGCGCCAGCAGCCAAACCACTAGCGGGAACGGTGAGCAGTTCTTC
CDR3: CASSQTTSGNGEQFF

J: TRBJ1-4
D: NA
size: many
V: TRBV12-3/TRBV12-4
DNA: TGTGCCAGCAGTTCCCTCGGGGCAGGCGCCGAAAAACTGTTTTTT
CDR3: CASSSLGAGAEKLFF

J: TRBJ2-6
D: NA
size: few
V: TRBV7-8
DNA: TGTGCCAGCAGCCTGCCCTTTGAAGCGGCCAACATCCTGACTTTC
CDR3: CASSLPFEAANILTF

J: TRBJ2-7
D: TRBD1
size: NA
V: TRBV6-1
DNA: TGTGCCAGGAATCACCGGCGGACAGGGTACCACGAGCAGTACTTC
CDR3: CARNHRRTGYHEQYF